This entry concerns a single T cell receptor (beta chain). Trimming left V 5 bases short and J 6 bases short, with 7 bases between. CDR1 and CDR2 (germline): SEHNR, FQNEAQ (reference sequence). This CDR3 has 11 amino acids. Assay: immunoSEQ multiplex PCR; the TCRdb copy retains only in-frame clones and omits some. The profile shows over 75,000 clones, roughly 87% of them singletons. This sample is drawn from a study of blood T cell repertoires in COVID-19. Study-level background: The samples span acute and convalescent COVID-19 from the United States, Italy and Spain. The cDNA or gDNA used as material had been derived from T cells, B-cell-depleted T cells, or PBMCs.

Sequencing used peripheral blood. The sequence was obtained from a woman aged 80 or older with active COVID-19. The chain employs TRBV7-9 and TRBJ1-1; D is uncertain. CDR3 residues: CASSPSAEAFF. CDR3 bases: TGTGCCAGCAGCCCCTCTGCTGAAGCTTTCTTT.